The rows below give T cell receptor beta chains drawn from one sample of a study of blood T cell repertoires in COVID-19. Clones were read by immunoSEQ multiplex PCR, and TCRdb kept only the in-frame ones, dropping some. The sample gives approximately 100,000 clones, 89% of which show up once; approximately 3.6% is in the top ten. Sequenced sample: peripheral blood. All receptors derive from a woman aged 60-70 years with acute or convalescent COVID-19. CDR3s include the opening cysteine and the closing phenylalanine or tryptophan. The D gene is left open where the match is weak. The size entry is marked missing in some rows and otherwise reads once, few, many or a size class.

TRBJ2-3,few,TRBV7-9,TRBD2,CASSPTSGLPDTQYF,TGTGCCAGCAGCCCGACTAGCGGGCTTCCAGATACGCAGTATTTT
TRBJ2-1,NA,TRBV25-1,NA,CASSEEGEYNEQFF,TGTGCCAGCAGTGAAGAGGGAGAGTACAATGAGCAGTTCTTC
TRBJ1-1,NA,TRBV12-3/TRBV12-4,NA,CASSLWLTEAFF,TGTGCCAGCAGTTTGTGGCTCACTGAAGCTTTCTTT
TRBJ1-4,NA,TRBV4-1,NA,CASSQEEDIPNEKLFF,TGCGCCAGCAGCCAAGAAGAGGACATTCCCAATGAAAAACTGTTTTTT
TRBJ2-5,NA,TRBV12-3/TRBV12-4,TRBD1,CASSRQGRKTQYF,TGTGCCAGCAGTCGACAGGGTCGGAAGACCCAGTACTTC
TRBJ2-1,NA,TRBV19,TRBD2,CATTGGSYNEQFF,TGTGCCACCACGGGGGGGTCCTACAATGAGCAGTTCTTC
TRBJ2-2,NA,TRBV18,NA,CASSPLPGTNTGELFF,TGTGCCAGCTCACCTCTTCCGGGGACGAACACCGGGGAGCTGTTTTTT
TRBJ1-1,few,TRBV2,NA,CASSEAGGATEAFF,TGTGCCAGCAGTGAAGCAGGGGGAGCGACTGAAGCTTTCTTT
TRBJ2-7,NA,TRBV28,TRBD2,CASRMTSGRMNEQYF,TGTGCCAGTCGTATGACTAGCGGGAGGATGAACGAGCAGTACTTC
TRBJ1-1,NA,TRBV7-9,TRBD1,CASSLIKGDRVNTEAFF,TGTGCCAGCAGCTTAATAAAGGGGGACAGGGTGAACACTGAAGCTTTCTTT
TRBJ1-5,NA,TRBV19,NA,CASTQGGLNQPQHF,TGTGCCAGTACCCAAGGGGGACTAAATCAGCCCCAGCATTTT
TRBJ1-1,NA,TRBV7-8,TRBD1,CASSLENRGYTEAFF,TGTGCCAGCAGCTTAGAGAACAGGGGCTACACTGAAGCTTTCTTT
TRBJ2-1,NA,TRBV2,TRBD2,CATTGGVYNEQFF,TGTGCCACCACGGGAGGGGTGTACAATGAGCAGTTCTTC
TRBJ2-2,NA,TRBV9,TRBD2,CASSVGLASDTGELFF,TGTGCCAGCAGCGTAGGACTAGCGAGTGACACCGGGGAGCTGTTTTTT
TRBJ1-2,NA,TRBV3-1/TRBV3-2,NA,CASRDSSPFYGYTF,TGTGCCAGCAGGGACAGTTCCCCTTTCTATGGCTACACCTTC
TRBJ2-7,NA,TRBV7-9,TRBD1,CASRQGASYEQYF,TGTGCCAGCCGACAGGGGGCGTCCTACGAGCAGTACTTC
TRBJ1-6,few,TRBV28,TRBD1,CASRPDRAYNSPLHF,TGTGCCAGCAGGCCGGACAGGGCGTATAATTCACCCCTCCACTTT
TRBJ1-2,NA,TRBV11-2,TRBD1,CASSSQGGTYGYTF,TGTGCCAGCAGCTCCCAAGGGGGCACATATGGCTACACCTTC
TRBJ2-3,NA,TRBV7-8,NA,CASSPLRGRTQYF,TGTGCCAGCAGCCCCCTTAGGGGAAGGACGCAGTATTTT
TRBJ2-6,NA,TRBV2,NA,CASTAEVSGANVLTF,TGTGCCAGCACTGCGGAAGTATCTGGGGCCAACGTCCTGACTTTC
TRBJ1-1,NA,TRBV20-1,NA,CSASQETEAFF,TGCAGTGCTAGTCAGGAAACTGAAGCTTTCTTT
TRBJ2-3,NA,TRBV14,NA,CASSQDSWAFTDTQYF,TGTGCCAGCAGCCAAGATTCTTGGGCCTTCACAGATACGCAGTATTTT
TRBJ2-1,NA,TRBV5-1,TRBD2,CASRPAGGPVNEQFF,TGCGCCAGCCGCCCAGCGGGAGGGCCGGTCAATGAGCAGTTCTTC
TRBJ2-3,NA,TRBV2,TRBD1,CASSVGTGGPADTQYF,TGTGCCAGCAGTGTTGGGACAGGGGGCCCGGCAGATACGCAGTATTTT
TRBJ2-3,NA,TRBV20-1,TRBD2,CSASYGGTDTQYF,TGCAGTGCTAGTTACGGGGGGACAGATACGCAGTATTTT
TRBJ2-1,NA,TRBV28,NA,CASSLTGKQFF,TGTGCCAGCAGTTTAACAGGAAAGCAGTTCTTC
TRBJ1-5,NA,TRBV6-6,TRBD1,CASARDRGYQPQHF,TGTGCCAGTGCCCGGGACAGGGGGTATCAGCCCCAGCATTTT
TRBJ1-5,NA,TRBV5-6,NA,CASSFRGRFSNQPQHF,TGTGCCAGCAGCTTCCGCGGGAGATTTAGCAATCAGCCCCAGCATTTT
TRBJ1-2,NA,TRBV7-9,TRBD1,CASSLRDRRDYGYTF,TGTGCCAGCAGCTTACGGGACAGGCGAGACTATGGCTACACCTTC
TRBJ2-1,few,TRBV12-3/TRBV12-4,NA,CASSGGTFLEQFF,TGTGCCAGCAGTGGGGGGACTTTCCTTGAGCAGTTCTTC
TRBJ1-2,NA,TRBV11-2,NA,CASSREYGYTF,TGTGCCAGCAGCCGGGAGTATGGCTACACCTTC
TRBJ2-7,few,TRBV5-1,TRBD2,CASSPPGGTYEQYF,TGCGCCAGCTCCCCGCCGGGGGGAACCTACGAGCAGTACTTC
TRBJ1-1,once,TRBV7-2,NA,CASSLRGFTEAFF,TGTGCCAGCAGCCTCAGAGGGTTTACTGAAGCTTTCTTT
TRBJ1-6,NA,TRBV3-1/TRBV3-2,NA,CASSDSYNSPLHF,TGTGCCAGCAGCGACAGCTATAATTCACCCCTCCACTTT
TRBJ2-7,NA,TRBV30,TRBD2,CAWSVRWRENYEQYF,TGTGCCTGGAGTGTACGTTGGCGGGAGAATTACGAGCAGTACTTC
TRBJ1-1,few,TRBV2,TRBD1,CASRTGGGTEAFF,TGTGCCAGCAGAACAGGGGGCGGGACTGAAGCTTTCTTT
TRBJ2-1,NA,TRBV28,TRBD1,CASSSGGQGNNEQFF,TGTGCCAGCAGTTCGGGGGGACAGGGGAACAATGAGCAGTTCTTC
TRBJ2-1,NA,TRBV15,TRBD2,CATSGSLAGVGNEQFF,TGTGCCACCAGCGGCTCATTAGCGGGAGTGGGCAATGAGCAGTTCTTC
TRBJ2-3,NA,TRBV2,NA,CASSVPGVGSDTQYF,TGTGCCAGCAGTGTGCCGGGAGTGGGGTCAGATACGCAGTATTTT
TRBJ2-2,NA,TRBV19,NA,CASSIVGHAKDTGELFF,TGTGCCAGTAGTATTGTGGGGCACGCGAAGGACACCGGGGAGCTGTTTTTT
TRBJ1-2,NA,TRBV28,TRBD1,CASSRPGTANYGYTF,TGTGCCAGCAGTCGCCCCGGGACAGCCAACTATGGCTACACCTTC
TRBJ1-1,once,TRBV30,NA,CAWNPGGQIEAFF,TGTGCCTGGAACCCGGGTGGACAGATTGAAGCTTTCTTT
TRBJ1-2,NA,TRBV28,TRBD1,CASSRTGVTDGYTF,TGTGCCAGCAGTCGGACAGGGGTGACAGATGGCTACACCTTC
TRBJ1-2,NA,TRBV5-4,TRBD1,CASSRSDRLLPGYTF,TGTGCCAGCAGCCGATCGGACAGGCTTTTGCCTGGCTACACCTTC
TRBJ1-2,NA,TRBV29-1,TRBD1,CSVWTGGNGYTF,TGCAGCGTCTGGACAGGGGGAAACGGCTACACCTTC
TRBJ2-1,NA,TRBV29-1,NA,CSVEQNYNEQFF,TGCAGCGTTGAACAGAACTACAATGAGCAGTTCTTC